The 5 T cell receptor beta chains presented below share a single source sample, sequenced in a study of T cell repertoires in ileal Crohn's disease. The time point is: neoterminal ileum biopsy at postoperative endoscopy, about 6 months after surgery. Clones were sequenced by immunoSEQ multiplex PCR, and TCRdb holds only the in-frame ones, with some missing. The table records fewer than 12,000 clones, under 85% of them present only once. The sample comprised ileal tissue. The receptors here all came from an adult with Crohn's disease.

V gene TRBV6-1 combines with J gene TRBJ1-6; 7 bases line up with TRBD1. Trimming took 8 bases from V and 8 from J; bases not matched to a gene: 9. Germline-derived CDR1 and CDR2 are MNHNS and SASEGT. The length of the CDR3 is 14 residues. In nucleotides, the CDR3 is TGTGCCAGCGTATCCGGGACAGACTATTCACCCCTCCACTTT. Encoded protein: CASVSGTDYSPLHF.

This clone has only a few counts. V and J are TRBV9 and TRBJ1-1, with a weak D call TRBD1 (6 bases). CDR3 length equals 16 residues. Trimming removed 4 bases at V and 6 bases at J, with 22 bases between. Looked up from germline, CDR1 is SGDLS and CDR2 is YYNGEE. The CDR3 reads CASSSSLGGGSAEAFF. The DNA of the CDR3 is TGTGCCAGCAGCTCAAGCTTAGGGGGGGGGAGCGCTGAAGCTTTCTTT. Supplemented by reference TRBV9 and TRBJ1-1, the full variable domain reads DSGVTQTPKHLITATGQRVTLRCSPRSGDLSVYWYQQSLDQGLQFLIQYYNGEERAKGNILERFSAQQFPDLHSELNLSSLELGDSALYFCASSSSLGGGSAEAFFGQGTRLTVV.

The chain has TRBV9 and TRBJ1-1, with D tentatively TRBD1 (5 bases). This CDR3 region has 14 residues. Trimming took 1 base from V and 3 from J, leaving 10 bases between them. The V gene's germline CDR1 is SGDLS and CDR2 YYNGEE. This CDR3 is CASSVTQADTEAFF. CDR3 in DNA: TGTGCCAGCAGCGTAACACAGGCCGACACTGAAGCTTTCTTT.

This chain joins TRBV2 and TRBJ2-5; maybe TRBD2 (6 bases). Per germline, CDR1 SNHLY and CDR2 FYNNEI. The CDR3 runs to 15 residues. The V end was cut by 4 bases, the J end by 2 bases, with 14 bases between. CDR3 amino acids: CASSGGVGPQETQYF. DNA for the CDR3: TGTGCCAGCAGTGGCGGGGTGGGCCCGCAAGAGACCCAGTACTTC.

This clone has only a few counts. This sequence joins TRBV5-1 and TRBJ2-5, with 12 bases that match TRBD2. V gave up 4 bases and J gave up 5 bases; unmatched junction bases: 6. Germline CDR1 SGHRS, CDR2 YFSETQ. The CDR3 loop spans 15 amino acids. The CDR3 reads CASSRLAGAGETQYF. The CDR3 nucleotides read TGCGCCAGCAGCCGACTAGCGGGGGCAGGGGAGACCCAGTACTTC.